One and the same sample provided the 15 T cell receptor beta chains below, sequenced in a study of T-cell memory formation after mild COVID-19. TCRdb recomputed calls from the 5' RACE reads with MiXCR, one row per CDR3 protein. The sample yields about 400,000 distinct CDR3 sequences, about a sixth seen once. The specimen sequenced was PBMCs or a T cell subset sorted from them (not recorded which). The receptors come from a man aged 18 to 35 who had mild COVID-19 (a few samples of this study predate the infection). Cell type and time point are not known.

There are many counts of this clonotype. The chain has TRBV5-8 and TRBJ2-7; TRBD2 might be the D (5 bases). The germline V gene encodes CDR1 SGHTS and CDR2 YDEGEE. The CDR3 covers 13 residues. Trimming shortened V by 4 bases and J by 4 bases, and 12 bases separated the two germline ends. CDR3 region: CASSPAPGYEQYF. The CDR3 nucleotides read TGTGCCAGCAGCCCCGCTCCGGGGTACGAGCAGTACTTC.

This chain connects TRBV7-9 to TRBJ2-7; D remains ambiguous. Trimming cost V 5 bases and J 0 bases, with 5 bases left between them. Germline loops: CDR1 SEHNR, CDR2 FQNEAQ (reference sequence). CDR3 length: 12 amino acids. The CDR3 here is CASSPASYEQYV. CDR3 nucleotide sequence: TGTGCCAGCAGCCCGGCCTCCTACGAGCAGTACGTC.

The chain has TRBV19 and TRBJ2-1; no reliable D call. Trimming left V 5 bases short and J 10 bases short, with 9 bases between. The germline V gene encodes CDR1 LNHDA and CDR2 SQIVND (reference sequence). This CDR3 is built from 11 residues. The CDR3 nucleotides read TGTGCCAGTAGTGGCATCTGGGAGCAGTTCTTC. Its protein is CASSGIWEQFF.

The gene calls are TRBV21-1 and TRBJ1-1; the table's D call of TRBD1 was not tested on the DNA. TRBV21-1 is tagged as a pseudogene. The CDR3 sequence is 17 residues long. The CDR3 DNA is TGTGCCAGCAGCAATGAGACAGGGGCGAAGAAAAACACTGAAGCTTTCTTT. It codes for CASSNETGAKKNTEAFF.

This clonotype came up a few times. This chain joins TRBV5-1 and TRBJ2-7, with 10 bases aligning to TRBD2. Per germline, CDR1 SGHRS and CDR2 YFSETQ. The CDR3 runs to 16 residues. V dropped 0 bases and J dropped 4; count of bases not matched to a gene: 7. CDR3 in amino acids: CASSLGPSGGQYEQYF. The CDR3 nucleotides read TGCGCCAGCAGCTTGGGTCCTAGCGGGGGACAATACGAGCAGTACTTC.

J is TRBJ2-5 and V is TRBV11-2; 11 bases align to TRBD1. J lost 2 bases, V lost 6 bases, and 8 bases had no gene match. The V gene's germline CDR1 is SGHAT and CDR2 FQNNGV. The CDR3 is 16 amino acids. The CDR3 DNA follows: TGTGCCAGCAGTTCGGCCGGGACAGGGGGACAAGAGACCCAGTACTTC. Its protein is CASSSAGTGGQETQYF.

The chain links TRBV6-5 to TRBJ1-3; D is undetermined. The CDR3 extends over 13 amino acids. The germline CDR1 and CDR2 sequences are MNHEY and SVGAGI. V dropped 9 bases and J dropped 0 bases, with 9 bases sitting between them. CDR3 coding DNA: TGTGCCAGTACCTCCCCCTCTGGAAACACCATATATTTT. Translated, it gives CASTSPSGNTIYF.

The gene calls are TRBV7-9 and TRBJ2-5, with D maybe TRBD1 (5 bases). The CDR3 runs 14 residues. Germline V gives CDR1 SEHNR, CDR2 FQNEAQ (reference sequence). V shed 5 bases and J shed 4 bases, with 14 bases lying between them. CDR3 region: CASSPRAERETQYF. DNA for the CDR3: TGTGCCAGCAGCCCCAGGGCAGAAAGAGAGACCCAGTACTTC.

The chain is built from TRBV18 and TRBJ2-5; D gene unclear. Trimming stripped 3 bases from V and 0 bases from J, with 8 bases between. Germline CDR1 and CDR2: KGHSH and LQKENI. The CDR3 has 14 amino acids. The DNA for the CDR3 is TGTGCCAGCTCACCGCAGGACGACCAAGAGACCCAGTACTTC. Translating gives CASSPQDDQETQYF.

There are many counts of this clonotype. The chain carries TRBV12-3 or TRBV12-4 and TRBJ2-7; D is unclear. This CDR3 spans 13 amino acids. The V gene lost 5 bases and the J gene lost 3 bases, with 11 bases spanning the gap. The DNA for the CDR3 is TGTGCCAGCAGTATTCAAGAGATCTACGAGCAGTACTTC. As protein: CASSIQEIYEQYF.

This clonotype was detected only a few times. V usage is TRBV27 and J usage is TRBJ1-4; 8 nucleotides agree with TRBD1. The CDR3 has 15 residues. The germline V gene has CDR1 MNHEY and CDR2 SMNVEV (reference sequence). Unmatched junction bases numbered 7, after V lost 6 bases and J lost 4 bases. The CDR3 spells CASSGRTGLNEKLFF. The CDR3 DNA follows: TGTGCCAGCAGCGGGCGGACAGGGCTTAATGAAAAACTGTTTTTT.

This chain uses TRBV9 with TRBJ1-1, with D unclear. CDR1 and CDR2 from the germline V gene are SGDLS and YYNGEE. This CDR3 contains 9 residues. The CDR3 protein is CAANTEAFF. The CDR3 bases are TGTGCGGCTAACACTGAAGCTTTCTTT. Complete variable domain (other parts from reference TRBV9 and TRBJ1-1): DSGVTQTPKHLITATGQRVTLRCSPRSGDLSVYWYQQSLDQGLQFLIQYYNGEERAKGNILERFSAQQFPDLHSELNLSSLELGDSALYFCAANTEAFFGQGTRLTVV.

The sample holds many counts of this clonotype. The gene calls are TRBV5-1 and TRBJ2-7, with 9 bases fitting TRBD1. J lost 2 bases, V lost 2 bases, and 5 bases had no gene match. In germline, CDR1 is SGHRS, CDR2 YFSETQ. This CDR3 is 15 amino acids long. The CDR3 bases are TGCGCCAGCAGCTTCGGGGACAGGGAAGCCTACGAGCAGTACTTC. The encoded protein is CASSFGDREAYEQYF.

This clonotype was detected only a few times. The CDR3 DNA sequence: TGCGCCAGCAGCTTGGTATGGCGGGGGTTGACAGATACGCAGTATTTT. Amino acids: CASSLVWRGLTDTQYF. The rearrangement joins TRBV5-1 to TRBJ2-3; 7 bases line up with TRBD2. Germline CDR1 is SGHRS and CDR2 is YFSETQ. V dropped 0 bases and J dropped 3; count of bases not matched to a gene: 7. The CDR3 consists of 16 residues.

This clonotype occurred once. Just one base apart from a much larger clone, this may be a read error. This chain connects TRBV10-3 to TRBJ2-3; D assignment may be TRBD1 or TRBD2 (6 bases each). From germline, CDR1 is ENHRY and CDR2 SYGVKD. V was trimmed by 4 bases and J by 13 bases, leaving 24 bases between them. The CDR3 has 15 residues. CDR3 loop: CAISAQSRTMGAKYF. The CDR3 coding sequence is TGTGCCATCAGTGCACAGTCCCGGACTATGGGGGCGAAGTATTTT.